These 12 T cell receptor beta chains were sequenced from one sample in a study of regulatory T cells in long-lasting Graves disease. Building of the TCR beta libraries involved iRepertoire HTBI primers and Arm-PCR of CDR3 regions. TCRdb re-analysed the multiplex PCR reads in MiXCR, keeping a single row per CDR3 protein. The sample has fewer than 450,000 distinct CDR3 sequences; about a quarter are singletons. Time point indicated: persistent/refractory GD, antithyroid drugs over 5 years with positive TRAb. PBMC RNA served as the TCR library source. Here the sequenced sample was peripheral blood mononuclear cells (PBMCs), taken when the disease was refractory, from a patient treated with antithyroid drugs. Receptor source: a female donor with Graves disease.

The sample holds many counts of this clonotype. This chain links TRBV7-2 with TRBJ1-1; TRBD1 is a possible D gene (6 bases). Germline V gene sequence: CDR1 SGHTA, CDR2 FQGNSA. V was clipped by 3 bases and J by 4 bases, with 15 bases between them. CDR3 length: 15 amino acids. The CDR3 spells CASSLAFGGITEAFF. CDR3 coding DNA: TGTGCCAGCAGCTTGGCTTTCGGGGGCATCACTGAAGCTTTCTTT.

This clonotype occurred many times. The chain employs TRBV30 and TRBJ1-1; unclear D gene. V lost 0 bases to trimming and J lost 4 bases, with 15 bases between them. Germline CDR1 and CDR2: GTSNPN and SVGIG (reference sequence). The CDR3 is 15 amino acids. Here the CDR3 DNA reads TGTGCCTGGAGTGTAAAATCTGGGCTTGTCACTGAAGCTTTCTTT. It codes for CAWSVKSGLVTEAFF.

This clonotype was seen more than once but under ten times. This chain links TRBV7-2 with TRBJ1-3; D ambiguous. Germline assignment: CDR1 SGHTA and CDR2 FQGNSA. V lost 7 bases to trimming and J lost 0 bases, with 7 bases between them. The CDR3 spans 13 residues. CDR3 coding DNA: TGTGCCAGCACCACACTCTCTGGAAACACCATATATTTT. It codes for CASTTLSGNTIYF. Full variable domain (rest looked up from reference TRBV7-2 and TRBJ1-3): GAGVSQSPSNKVTEKGKDVELRCDPISGHTALYWYRQSLGQGLEFLIYFQGNSAPDKSGLPSDRFSAERTGGSVSTLTIQRTQQEDSAVYLCASTTLSGNTIYFGEGSWLTVV.

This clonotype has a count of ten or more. CDR3 DNA: TGTGCCAGCAGCTCGACTAACATTCAGTACTTC. Its translation: CASSSTNIQYF. The chain carries TRBV7-2 and TRBJ2-4; D ambiguous. CDR3 length: 11 residues. Germline values: CDR1 SGHTA, CDR2 FQGNSA. V shed 4 bases and J shed 7 bases, with 5 bases lying between them.

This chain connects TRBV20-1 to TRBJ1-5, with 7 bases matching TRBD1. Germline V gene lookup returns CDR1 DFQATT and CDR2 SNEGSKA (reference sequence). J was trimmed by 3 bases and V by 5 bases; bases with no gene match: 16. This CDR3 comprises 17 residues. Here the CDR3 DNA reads TGCAGTGCTTCCCCAAAATGGACAGGACGTATCAATCAGCCCCAGCATTTT. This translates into CSASPKWTGRINQPQHF.

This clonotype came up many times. CDR3 in amino acids: CASSFSVSGRQGIFYEQYF. CDR3 coding DNA: TGTGCCAGCAGCTTTTCGGTATCCGGCCGACAGGGAATCTTCTACGAGCAGTACTTC. This chain joins TRBV5-5 and TRBJ2-7, with 7 bases that match TRBD1. Per the germline V gene, CDR1 is SGHKS and CDR2 is YYEKEE (reference sequence). Trimming at V came to 2 bases and at J to 3 bases, leaving 20 bases not matched to a gene. The CDR3 extends over 19 amino acids.

The CDR3 sequence: CASQGVPMNTEAFF. CDR3 nucleotides: TGTGCCAGCCAAGGGGTGCCCATGAACACTGAAGCTTTCTTT. V is TRBV6-1 and J is TRBJ1-1, with D possibly TRBD1 on 5 matching bases. V lost 8 bases and J lost 0, with 13 bases in between. Germline V lookup: CDR1 MNHNS, CDR2 SASEGT. CDR3 length: 14 amino acids.

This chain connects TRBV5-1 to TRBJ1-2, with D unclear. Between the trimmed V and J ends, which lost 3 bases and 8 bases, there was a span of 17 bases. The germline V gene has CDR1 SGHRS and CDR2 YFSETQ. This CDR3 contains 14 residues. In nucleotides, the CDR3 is TGCGCCAGCAGCTCCGGACGGGAATCTATCGGCTACACCTTC. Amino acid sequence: CASSSGRESIGYTF.

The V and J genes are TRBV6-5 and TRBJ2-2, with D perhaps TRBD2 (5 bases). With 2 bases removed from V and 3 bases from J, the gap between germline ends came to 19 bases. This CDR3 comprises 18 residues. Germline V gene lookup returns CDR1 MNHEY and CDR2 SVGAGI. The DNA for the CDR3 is TGTGCCAGCAGTTACACTTTCCGGGAAGCGACGGACACCGGGGAGCTGTTTTTT. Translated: CASSYTFREATDTGELFF.

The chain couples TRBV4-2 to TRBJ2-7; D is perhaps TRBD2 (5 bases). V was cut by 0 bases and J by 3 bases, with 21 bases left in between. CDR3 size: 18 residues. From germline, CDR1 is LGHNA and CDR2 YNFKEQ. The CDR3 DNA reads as TGTGCCAGCAGCCAAGAAGGCCGATCGGGGAGACCCGACTACGAGCAGTACTTC. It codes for CASSQEGRSGRPDYEQYF.

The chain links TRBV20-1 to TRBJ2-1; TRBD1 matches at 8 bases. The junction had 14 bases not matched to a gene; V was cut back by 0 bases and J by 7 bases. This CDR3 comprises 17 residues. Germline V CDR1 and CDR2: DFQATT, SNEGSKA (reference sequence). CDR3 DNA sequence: TGCAGTGCTAGAGAAGGTCAGCGACAGGGGTATTTGAATGAGCAGTTCTTC. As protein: CSAREGQRQGYLNEQFF.

The CDR3, as DNA: TGTGCCAGCAGGACCACCTCTAGGCTAGCGGGAGGGTACACCCAGTACTTC. It translates to CASRTTSRLAGGYTQYF. The chain uses TRBV6-2 or TRBV6-3 and TRBJ2-5, with 12 bases aligning to TRBD2. Per germline, CDR1 MNHEY and CDR2 SVGEGT. The CDR3 runs to 17 residues. Trimming removed 6 bases from V and 8 bases from J; junction bases left unmatched: 16.